The TCR beta chain under discussion was sequenced for a study of blood T cell repertoires in COVID-19 (dated by TCRdb to between 2020 and 2021). Broadly, across the study: Samples from collaborators originated in the United States, Italy and Spain and spanned both the acute and convalescent phases of COVID-19. The repertoires were released in a freely available public database intended as a resource for research on the immune response to SARS-CoV-2. Where HLA class I and class II types were available, the types were taken from metadata supplied by the sample provider, not from assay-based typing. The prospective study material was composed of cDNA or gDNA derived from T cells, B-cell-depleted T cells, or PBMCs. Samples came from the ongoing ImmuneRACE study (first 160 participants) plus 1,254 subjects from 6 global collaborators. Subjects who had been exposed to COVID-19, were actively infected with it, or had recovered from it provided the deeply sampled blood TCRbeta repertoires that made up the dataset. The sample metadata nearly always contained a de-identified subject ID, COVID-19 status, age in years and sex. Points the paper makes about the study in general: The amount of clinical and demographic metadata varied by source and participant and was provided uncurated.

Turning to this clone: The clone's antigen remains unknown. Per-base quality was not reported, and no clone a single base away is much larger than it.

TCRbeta CDR3 regions were amplified from genomic DNA using the immunoSEQ Assay, a bias-controlled multiplex PCR. In the authors' own workflow: Within the assay, amplification of reference gene primers was used to estimate how many nucleated cells each sample contained. To quantify the absolute abundance of each unique TCRbeta CDR3 rearrangement, sequence reads were collapsed and filtered. For each sample, productive Simpson clonality was calculated as the square root of Simpson's diversity index over productive rearrangements. The table was pulled from immuneACCESS by TCRdb, which kept in-frame rearrangements only. Such tables lose some clones; where checked, under half of the loss comes from unresolved V genes, and the rest has no known cause. The DNA was the basis for D and trimming; V, J and clone size are from that table. Here the sample has 390,000 or so clones; around four fifths occur a single time. The biggest ten clones account for approximately 5% of the sample.

In the prospective study, participants were roughly 18 to 100 years old, resided in 24 geographic areas of the United States, and were enrolled through a virtual design. To assign participants to cohorts, the prospective study relied on clinical history that participants themselves reported in a screening survey and a study questionnaire. For ImmuneRACE Cohort 3, a participant was defined as recovered based on two consecutive negative NP/OP PCR tests, clearance by a healthcare professional, or resolution of symptoms. In the prospective study, mobile phlebotomists collected whole blood, serum and a nasopharyngeal or oropharyngeal swab from each participant. Over a roughly two-month period, participants in the prospective study had the option of providing additional blood draws and questionnaires. Before DNA extraction, prospective study blood samples were shipped either frozen or at room temperature.

Trimming at the junction amounts to 5 bases on V and 4 bases on J, and the germline ends lie 11 bases apart. The CDR3 starts with the cysteine, ends with the phenylalanine, and has 13 residues. Only the CDR3 DNA stays, 39 bases, in frame from base 1. The germline V gene sets CDR1 to SGHVS and CDR2 to FQNEAQ. The receptor chain draws on TRBV7-8 and TRBJ2-5; perhaps TRBD2 is the D gene, with 6 bases matching. Sequenced input: PBMCs or T cells enriched from blood (not recorded which). The receptor comes from a woman in her fifties or sixties who had recovered from COVID-19. CDR3 region: CASSPGTRETQYF. The DNA reads as follows: TGTGCCAGCAGCCCCGGGACTCGAGAGACCCAGTACTTC.